The 26 T cell receptor beta chains in this list originate from one sample, sequenced in a study of siplizumab effects on memory and regulatory T cells. Only in-frame clones appear in the TCRdb table, and some are missing; sequencing was by immunoSEQ multiplex PCR. The sample has roughly 5,900 clones; roughly 63% are singletons. What was sequenced was effector memory CD8+ T cells sorted from blood. Subset noted: unstimulated CD8+ effector memory T cells. These receptors were collected from a human donor in good health.

Relative to its sample, this clone is medium-sized. The chain combines TRBV19 with TRBJ1-4; D is undetermined. The germline gives CDR1 LNHDA, CDR2 SQIVND (reference sequence). Trimming left V 7 bases short and J 7 bases short, with 10 bases between. The CDR3 consists of 12 residues. CDR3 nucleotide sequence: TGTGCCAGTAAAGACACAACTGAAAAACTGTTTTTT. Translation gives CASKDTTEKLFF.

CDR3 DNA: TGTGCCAGCAGCTCCACCCTCGGGGGTGCAAGCGAGCAGTACTTC. Amino acids: CASSSTLGGASEQYF. This chain uses TRBV7-8 with TRBJ2-7; D perhaps matches TRBD2 (6 bases). This CDR3 has 15 amino acids. V was trimmed by 4 bases and J by 6 bases, leaving 19 bases between them. CDR1 and CDR2 from the germline V gene are SGHVS and FQNEAQ.

CDR3 region: CASSLDGTGGAYEQYF. CDR3 sequence (DNA): TGTGCCAGCAGCTTGGATGGGACAGGGGGCGCCTACGAGCAGTACTTC. The V and J genes are TRBV5-4 and TRBJ2-7; TRBD1 agrees at 12 bases. V shed 0 bases and J 2 bases; nucleotides not matched to a gene: 3. Germline V lookup: CDR1 SGHNT, CDR2 YYREEE (reference sequence). The length of the CDR3 is 16 residues.

The V gene is TRBV19, the J gene TRBJ2-3; D gene unclear. Germline values: CDR1 LNHDA, CDR2 SQIVND (reference sequence). This CDR3 has 14 residues. Trimming took 3 bases from V and 3 from J, leaving 10 bases between them. The CDR3 DNA is TGTGCCAGTAGTATTTGGCAGAGGACAGATACGCAGTATTTT. It specifies CASSIWQRTDTQYF.

The gene calls are TRBV10-2 and TRBJ1-1; D call uncertain. The germline CDR1 and CDR2 sequences are WSHSY and SAAADI. Trimming shortened V by 0 bases and J by 3 bases, and 8 bases separated the two germline ends. The CDR3 loop spans 14 amino acids. CDR3 bases: TGCGCCAGCAGTGAGTCGGAGGAGTACACTGAAGCTTTCTTT. Its protein is CASSESEEYTEAFF.

V usage is TRBV25-1 and J usage is TRBJ1-2; D gene ambiguous. The CDR3 loop spans 13 amino acids. Germline CDR1 reads MGHDK; CDR2 reads SYGVNS. Trimming stripped 0 bases from V and 4 bases from J, with 6 bases between. The CDR3 nucleotides read TGTGCCAGCAGTGAATATCAGGTCTATGGCTACACCTTC. Its translation is CASSEYQVYGYTF.

DNA for the CDR3: TGTGCCACCAGCAGAGATTCCGGGGCTAGCGCAGATACGCAGTATTTT. This translates into CATSRDSGASADTQYF. V gene TRBV15 combines with J gene TRBJ2-3; D might be TRBD2 (6 bases). This CDR3 is built from 16 residues. Trimming took 0 bases from V and 4 from J, leaving 14 bases between them. Germline V gene lookup returns CDR1 LNHNV and CDR2 YYDKDF (reference sequence).

In its sample, this clone was seen once. V gene TRBV5-1 combines with J gene TRBJ2-3; tentative D call: TRBD2 (5 bases). From germline, CDR1 is SGHRS and CDR2 YFSETQ. Trimming took 7 bases from V and 5 from J, leaving 14 bases between them. This CDR3 has 13 residues. The CDR3: CASANAGIDTQYF. The CDR3 coding sequence is TGCGCCAGCGCTAATGCCGGGATAGATACGCAGTATTTT.

This clone occurred a few times. The rearrangement links TRBV5-4 to TRBJ2-2; D is uncertain. CDR1 and CDR2 (germline): SGHNT, YYREEE (reference sequence). V lost 0 bases, J lost 7 bases, and 7 bases lay in between. This CDR3 comprises 13 residues. CDR3 in amino acids: CASSLVGNGELFF. The DNA of the CDR3 is TGTGCCAGCAGCTTGGTTGGGAACGGGGAGCTGTTTTTT.

The V call is TRBV19, the J call TRBJ1-2; a weak D match, TRBD1 (6 bases). The CDR3 contains 14 residues. In germline, CDR1 is LNHDA, CDR2 SQIVND (reference sequence). Trimming pared 5 bases from V and 4 bases from J, leaving 14 bases between. CDR3 region: CASSLPGGTYGYTF. CDR3 in DNA: TGTGCCAGTAGTCTCCCCGGGGGCACCTATGGCTACACCTTC.

The genes are TRBV9 and TRBJ2-2; 9 nucleotides line up with TRBD2. V lost 0 bases to trimming and J lost 3 bases; unmatched junction nucleotides: 0. This CDR3 comprises 15 residues. Germline V CDR1 and CDR2: SGDLS, YYNGEE. The CDR3 DNA sequence: TGTGCCAGCAGCGTAGCTAGCGGGGACACCGGGGAGCTGTTTTTT. Its protein product is CASSVASGDTGELFF.

The sample holds one count of this clone. The rearrangement links TRBV9 to TRBJ1-1, with D tentatively TRBD1 (6 bases). The germline CDR1 and CDR2 sequences are SGDLS and YYNGEE. V dropped 3 bases and J dropped 1 base, with 7 bases sitting between them. The CDR3 runs 13 residues. The CDR3 loop is CASSEGGNTEAFF. The CDR3 DNA reads TGTGCCAGCAGCGAGGGGGGGAACACTGAAGCTTTCTTT.

J is TRBJ2-1 and V is TRBV12-2; the D call of TRBD2 is as the table states it, not checked on the DNA. TRBV12-2 is shown as a pseudogene. The CDR3 extends over 15 amino acids. The CDR3 sequence is CASRERGGAYNEQFF. In nucleotides, the CDR3 is TGTGCAAGTCGGGAGCGGGGGGGTGCCTACAATGAGCAGTTCTTC.

This clone is labeled as medium-sized (0.01 to 0.1%). The chain is built from TRBV6-1 and TRBJ1-3; D may be TRBD1 (6 bases). Germline V gene lookup returns CDR1 MNHNS and CDR2 SASEGT. V was pared by 1 base and J by 7 bases, with 11 bases between. The CDR3 has 14 amino acids. The CDR3 sequence is CASSEDREPNTIYF. DNA for the CDR3: TGTGCCAGCAGTGAAGACAGGGAGCCCAACACCATATATTTT.

The gene calls are TRBV6-4 and TRBJ2-3, with TRBD1 identical over 8 bases. The junction had 7 bases not matched to a gene; V was cut back by 0 bases and J by 8 bases. CDR3 length: 15 residues. Germline V CDR1 and CDR2: MRHNA, SNTAGT. CDR3 sequence reads: CASSDSAGGFGTQYF. The CDR3 region has the DNA TGTGCCAGCAGTGACTCGGCAGGGGGCTTCGGTACGCAGTATTTT.

For this clone: At one end the junction does not follow the germline gene, possibly because of a read error. Other DNA sequences from this sample encode an identical CDR3 as well. The chain employs TRBV11-2 and TRBJ2-7; 8 bases line up with TRBD1. The V gene's germline CDR1 is SGHAT and CDR2 FQNNGV. The CDR3 sequence is 15 residues long. Written as DNA, the CDR3 is TGCGCCAGCAGTCGAGACAGGGGTTGGTCCTACGAGCAGTACTTC. This gives the protein CASSRDRGWSYEQYF.

This clone is a singleton in its sample. The chain recombines TRBV25-1 with TRBJ1-5, with D unresolved. This CDR3 comprises 14 residues. Trimming removed 1 base from V and 3 bases from J, with 7 bases in between. The germline V gene has CDR1 MGHDK and CDR2 SYGVNS. The CDR3 loop reads CASSEFALNQPQHF. In DNA form, the CDR3 reads TGTGCCAGCAGTGAATTTGCCCTCAATCAGCCCCAGCATTTT.

This rearrangement joins TRBV2 to TRBJ1-3, with TRBD1 as a possible D gene (6 bases). From germline, CDR1 is SNHLY and CDR2 FYNNEI. This CDR3 region has 15 residues. Trimming shortened V by 5 bases and J by 0 bases, and 11 bases separated the two germline ends. The CDR3 here is CASSWDTTSGNTIYF. Written as DNA, the CDR3 is TGTGCCAGCAGTTGGGACACCACCTCTGGAAACACCATATATTTT.

This rearrangement joins TRBV6-4 to TRBJ2-3, with 14 nucleotides matching TRBD2. CDR1 is MRHNA, CDR2 SNTAGT, per germline. The CDR3 sequence is 15 residues long. The V and J ends lost 5 bases and 8 bases, in that order; junction bases with no gene match: 6. The DNA of the CDR3 is TGTGCCAGCAGTACCGGGACTAGCGGGGGTACTACGCAGTATTTT. Translating gives CASSTGTSGGTTQYF.

This clone was recorded a few times. The chain combines TRBV5-4 with TRBJ1-1; D unresolved. The CDR3 runs 12 residues. Germline assignment: CDR1 SGHNT and CDR2 YYREEE (reference sequence). V shed 0 bases and J shed 1 base, with 1 base lying between them. CDR3 in DNA: TGTGCCAGCAGCTTGGCGAACACTGAAGCTTTCTTT. This sequence encodes CASSLANTEAFF.

The J gene is TRBJ2-1, the V gene TRBV6-4, with 13 positions matching TRBD2. Germline-derived CDR1 and CDR2 are MRHNA and SNTAGT. The CDR3 consists of 15 residues. The junction had 3 bases not matched to a gene; V was cut back by 5 bases and J by 5 bases. The CDR3 nucleotides are TGTGCCAGCAGTACGACTAGCGGGGGGCACAATGAGCAGTTCTTC. The encoded protein is CASSTTSGGHNEQFF.

The rearrangement links TRBV9 to TRBJ2-3, with 10 nucleotides matching TRBD2. CDR1 is SGDLS and CDR2 is YYNGEE in the germline V gene. This CDR3 region has 15 residues. J was trimmed by 4 bases and V by 5 bases; bases with no gene match: 7. DNA of the CDR3: TGTGCCAGCAGTCTTCTAGCGGGGGCCCCAGATACGCAGTATTTT. It is translated as CASSLLAGAPDTQYF. Full variable domain (rest looked up from reference TRBV9 and TRBJ2-3): DSGVTQTPKHLITATGQRVTLRCSPRSGDLSVYWYQQSLDQGLQFLIQYYNGEERAKGNILERFSAQQFPDLHSELNLSSLELGDSALYFCASSLLAGAPDTQYFGPGTRLTVL.

This clone was seen only a few times. The rearrangement links TRBV4-2 to TRBJ1-6, with 7 bases that match TRBD1. Germline V gives CDR1 LGHNA, CDR2 YNFKEQ. The CDR3 has 17 amino acids. The V segment lost 4 bases and the J segment 10 bases; nucleotides outside the gene matches: 16. CDR3 in amino acids: CASSPEPLTGSGSPLHF. As DNA, the CDR3 is TGTGCCAGCAGCCCGGAACCTCTGACAGGGAGTGGGTCACCCCTCCACTTT.

This clone was counted a few times. A read error likely explains this, since a far larger clone differs by one base. The rearrangement joins TRBV7-3 to TRBJ1-1, with 12 positions matching TRBD1. J gave up 11 bases and V 6 bases, and 7 bases lay outside the gene matches. CDR3 length equals 13 residues. Per germline, CDR1 SGHTA and CDR2 FQGTGA. CDR3 protein: CASRPGTGGEAFF. CDR3 nucleotide sequence: TGTGCCAGCAGACCCGGGACAGGGGGCGAGGCTTTCTTT.

This clone was seen a handful of times. The CDR3 DNA reads TGTGCCAGCAGCTTCCGGACAGGGTCGGTGAGCACTGAAGCTTTCTTT. It yields the protein CASSFRTGSVSTEAFF. V and J are TRBV5-8 and TRBJ1-1, with 8 bases fitting TRBD1. This CDR3 contains 16 residues. The germline CDR1 and CDR2 sequences are SGHTS and YDEGEE. Unmatched junction bases numbered 10, after V lost 2 bases and J lost 4 bases.

This clone ranks as medium-sized (0.01 to 0.1%). The V call is TRBV9, the J call TRBJ2-7; 12 bases map to TRBD1. J gave up 6 bases and V 6 bases, and 7 bases lay outside the gene matches. The germline gives CDR1 SGDLS, CDR2 YYNGEE. CDR3 length equals 14 residues. This CDR3 reads CASNSGGQGAEQYF. The CDR3 DNA reads TGTGCCAGCAACTCAGGGGGACAGGGGGCCGAGCAGTACTTC. Looking up the rest from reference TRBV9 and TRBJ2-7 gives the full variable domain: DSGVTQTPKHLITATGQRVTLRCSPRSGDLSVYWYQQSLDQGLQFLIQYYNGEERAKGNILERFSAQQFPDLHSELNLSSLELGDSALYFCASNSGGQGAEQYFGPGTRLTVT.